The rows below give T cell receptor beta chains drawn from one sample of a study of shared clonotypes between healthy human individuals. Generated by immunoSEQ multiplex PCR, the TCRdb table keeps only in-frame clones and is missing some. The repertoire consists of over 300,000 clones, with more than 75% occurring once and the leading ten covering roughly 15%. Input material: memory CD8+ T cells sorted from blood. The receptors shown here come from a man younger than 30 in good health. Both conserved end residues are part of each CDR3. Fields, in order: D gene, clone size, J gene, V gene, CDR3 DNA, CDR3 protein. The D gene is left open where the match is weak. Clone size is shown for a subset of rows, as once, few, many or a class of expanded clone.

D gene: TRBD1; clone size: .; J gene: TRBJ1-2; V gene: TRBV27; CDR3 DNA: TGTGCCAGCAGTTTAGGGACAGGGCTTGGCTACACCTTC; CDR3 protein: CASSLGTGLGYTF
D gene: .; clone size: .; J gene: TRBJ2-7; V gene: TRBV12-5; CDR3 DNA: TGTGCTAGTGGTTTGCCGCCTTTGACAGGAACCCCCTACGAGCAGTACTTC; CDR3 protein: CASGLPPLTGTPYEQYF
D gene: TRBD2; clone size: .; J gene: TRBJ2-7; V gene: TRBV27; CDR3 DNA: TGTGCCAGCGCCGCGCTTACCCCGGGACTATTCGACGAGCAGTACTTC; CDR3 protein: CASAALTPGLFDEQYF
D gene: .; clone size: .; J gene: TRBJ1-1; V gene: TRBV27; CDR3 DNA: TGTGCCAGCAGTATTCTACAGGGTGGTACTGAAGCTTTCTTT; CDR3 protein: CASSILQGGTEAFF
D gene: .; clone size: .; J gene: TRBJ1-1; V gene: TRBV6-1; CDR3 DNA: TGTGCCAGCAGGTCGGTAGACACTGAAGCTTTCTTT; CDR3 protein: CASRSVDTEAFF
D gene: TRBD1; clone size: .; J gene: TRBJ2-1; V gene: TRBV6-5; CDR3 DNA: TGTGCCAGCAGCAACTACTTACAGGGGGATGAGCAGTTCTTC; CDR3 protein: CASSNYLQGDEQFF
D gene: TRBD1; clone size: .; J gene: TRBJ1-6; V gene: TRBV5-1; CDR3 DNA: TGCGCCAGCAGGATCGGACAGGGCCTTGGGAATTCACCCCTCCACTTT; CDR3 protein: CASRIGQGLGNSPLHF
D gene: TRBD1; clone size: .; J gene: TRBJ2-7; V gene: TRBV27; CDR3 DNA: TGTGCCAGCAGTTCCGGACAGGGTGCCTACGAGCAGTACTTC; CDR3 protein: CASSSGQGAYEQYF
D gene: .; clone size: few; J gene: TRBJ1-6; V gene: TRBV6-5; CDR3 DNA: TGTGCCAGCAGCCTGCGGGCCAATTCACCCCTCCACTTT; CDR3 protein: CASSLRANSPLHF
D gene: .; clone size: .; J gene: TRBJ1-1; V gene: TRBV5-1; CDR3 DNA: TGCGCCAGCAGCTCAGGGGACTGGGAAGCTTTCTTT; CDR3 protein: CASSSGDWEAFF
D gene: TRBD2; clone size: .; J gene: TRBJ2-3; V gene: TRBV30; CDR3 DNA: TGTGCCTGGAGTGTAGCGGGAGTGACAGATACGCAGTATTTT; CDR3 protein: CAWSVAGVTDTQYF
D gene: .; clone size: .; J gene: TRBJ1-2; V gene: TRBV15; CDR3 DNA: TGTGCCACCAGCGGCGCCCGAGACTATGGCTACACCTTC; CDR3 protein: CATSGARDYGYTF
D gene: TRBD1; clone size: few; J gene: TRBJ1-1; V gene: TRBV30; CDR3 DNA: TGTGCCTGGAGCGCAGCCGGGACAGAGAACACTGAAGCTTTCTTT; CDR3 protein: CAWSAAGTENTEAFF
D gene: .; clone size: .; J gene: TRBJ2-7; V gene: TRBV9; CDR3 DNA: TGTGCCAGCAGCGTAGAATCCTCCTACGAGCAGTACTTC; CDR3 protein: CASSVESSYEQYF
D gene: TRBD2; clone size: .; J gene: TRBJ2-3; V gene: TRBV30; CDR3 DNA: TGTGCCTGGAGCGTTAGCGGGAGTGCAGATACGCAGTATTTT; CDR3 protein: CAWSVSGSADTQYF
D gene: .; clone size: .; J gene: TRBJ1-5; V gene: TRBV19; CDR3 DNA: TGTGCCAGTAGTATAGATCAGGAAGATCAGCCCCAGCATTTT; CDR3 protein: CASSIDQEDQPQHF
D gene: .; clone size: once; J gene: TRBJ2-3; V gene: TRBV9; CDR3 DNA: TGTGCCAGCAGCGTAGATGTAACAGGCTTCGATACGCAGTATTTT; CDR3 protein: CASSVDVTGFDTQYF
D gene: .; clone size: once; J gene: TRBJ1-5; V gene: TRBV6-1; CDR3 DNA: TGTGCCAGCAGTGATCAGGGAGCGAGCAATCAGCCCCAGCATTTT; CDR3 protein: CASSDQGASNQPQHF
D gene: .; clone size: .; J gene: TRBJ1-6; V gene: TRBV27; CDR3 DNA: TGTGCCAGCAGTTTCAGGGCAGGGCTATCTTATAATTCACCCCTCCACTTT; CDR3 protein: CASSFRAGLSYNSPLHF
D gene: .; clone size: .; J gene: TRBJ2-7; V gene: TRBV12-5; CDR3 DNA: TGTGCTAGTGGTTTGGATTACTACGAGCAGTACTTC; CDR3 protein: CASGLDYYEQYF